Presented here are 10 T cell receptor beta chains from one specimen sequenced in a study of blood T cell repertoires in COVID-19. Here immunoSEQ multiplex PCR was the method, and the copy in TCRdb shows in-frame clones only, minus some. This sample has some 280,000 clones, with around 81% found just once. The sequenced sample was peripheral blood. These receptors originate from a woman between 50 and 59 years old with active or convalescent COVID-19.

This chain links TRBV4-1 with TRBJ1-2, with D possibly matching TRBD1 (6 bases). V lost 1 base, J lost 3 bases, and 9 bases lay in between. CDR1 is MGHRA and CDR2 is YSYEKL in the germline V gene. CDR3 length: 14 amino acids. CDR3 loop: CASSQARGYYGYTF. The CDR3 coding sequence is TGCGCCAGCAGCCAAGCCAGGGGTTACTATGGCTACACCTTC.

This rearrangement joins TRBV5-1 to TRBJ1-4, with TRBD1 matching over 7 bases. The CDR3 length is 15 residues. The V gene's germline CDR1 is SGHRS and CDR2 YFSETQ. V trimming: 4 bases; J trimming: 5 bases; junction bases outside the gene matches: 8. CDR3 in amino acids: CASSPRQGTNEKLFF. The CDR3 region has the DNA TGCGCCAGCAGCCCCCGACAGGGTACAAATGAAAAACTGTTTTTT.

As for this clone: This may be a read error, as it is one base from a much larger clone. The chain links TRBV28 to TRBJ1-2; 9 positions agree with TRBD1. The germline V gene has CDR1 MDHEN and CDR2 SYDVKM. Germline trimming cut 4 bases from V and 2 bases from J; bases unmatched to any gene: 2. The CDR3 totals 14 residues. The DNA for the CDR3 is TGTGCCAGCAGTTCCGGGACAGGGAACTATGGCTACACCTTC. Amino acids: CASSSGTGNYGYTF.

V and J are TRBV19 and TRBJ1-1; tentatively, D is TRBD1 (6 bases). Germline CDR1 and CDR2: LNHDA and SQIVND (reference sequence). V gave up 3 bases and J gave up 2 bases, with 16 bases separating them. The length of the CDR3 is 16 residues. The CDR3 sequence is CASSMGPGGLNTEAFF. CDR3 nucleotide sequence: TGTGCCAGTAGTATGGGGCCCGGGGGGCTCAACACTGAAGCTTTCTTT.

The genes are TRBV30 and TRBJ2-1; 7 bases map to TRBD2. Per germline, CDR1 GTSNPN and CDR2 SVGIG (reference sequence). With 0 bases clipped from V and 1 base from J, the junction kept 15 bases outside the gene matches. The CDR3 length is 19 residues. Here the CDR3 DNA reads TGTGCCTGGAGTGTATTGGGAGCGGGATTAATCGTGTCCTACAATGAGCAGTTCTTC. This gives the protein CAWSVLGAGLIVSYNEQFF.

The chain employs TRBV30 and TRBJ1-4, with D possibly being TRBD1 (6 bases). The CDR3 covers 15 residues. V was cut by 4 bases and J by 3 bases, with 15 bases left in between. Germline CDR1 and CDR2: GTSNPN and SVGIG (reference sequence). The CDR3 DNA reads TGTGCCTGGAAGGGGGGGCGGAAAGCTAATGAAAAACTGTTTTTT. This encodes CAWKGGRKANEKLFF.

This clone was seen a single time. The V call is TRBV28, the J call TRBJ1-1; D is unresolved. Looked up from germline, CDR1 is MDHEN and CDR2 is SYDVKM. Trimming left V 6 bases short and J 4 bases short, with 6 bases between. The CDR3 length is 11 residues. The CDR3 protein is CASRLGTEAFF. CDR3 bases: TGTGCCAGCAGGCTCGGCACTGAAGCTTTCTTT.

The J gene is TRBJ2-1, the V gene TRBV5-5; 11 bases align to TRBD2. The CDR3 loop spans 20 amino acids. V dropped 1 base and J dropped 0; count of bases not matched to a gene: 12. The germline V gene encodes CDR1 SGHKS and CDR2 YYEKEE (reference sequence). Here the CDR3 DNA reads TGTGCCAGCAGCTTGTCGGTTATAGCGGGAGGGCCGAACTCCTACAATGAGCAGTTCTTC. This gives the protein CASSLSVIAGGPNSYNEQFF.

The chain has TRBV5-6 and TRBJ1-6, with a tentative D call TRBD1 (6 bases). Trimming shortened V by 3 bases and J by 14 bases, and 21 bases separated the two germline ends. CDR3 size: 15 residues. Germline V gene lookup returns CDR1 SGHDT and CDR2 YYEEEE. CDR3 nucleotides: TGTGCCAGCAGCTCTACCGGGACAACCACCCGGACCCTCCACTTT. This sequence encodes CASSSTGTTTRTLHF.

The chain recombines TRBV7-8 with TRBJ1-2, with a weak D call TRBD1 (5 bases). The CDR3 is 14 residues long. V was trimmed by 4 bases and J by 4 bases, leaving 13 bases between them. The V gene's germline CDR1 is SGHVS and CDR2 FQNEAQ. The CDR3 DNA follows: TGTGCCAGCAGCTCCGAGCAGGGCACCTATGGCTACACCTTC. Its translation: CASSSEQGTYGYTF.